Below are 27 T cell receptor beta chains sequenced from a single sample in a study of T cells in women clearing cervical HPV infection. The repertoire was sequenced with immunoSEQ multiplex PCR; TCRdb's copy has only in-frame clones and lacks some. The listing records about 36,000 clones. The sample taken for sequencing was blood buffy coat. The source of these receptors is a woman aged 18 to 69 with a cervical HPV16 infection that either progressed to CIN3+ or cleared (not recorded which).

Remarks on this clone: The read terminates 3 residues before the CDR3 end, so the remaining end is supplied by the germline J gene. This sequence joins TRBV20-1 and TRBJ2-7, with 9 positions matching TRBD2. The V segment lost 6 bases and the J segment 2 bases; nucleotides outside the gene matches: 14. CDR1 and CDR2 from the germline V gene are DFQATT and SNEGSKA (reference sequence). The CDR3 runs 16 residues. The CDR3: CSASLPERGAPYEQYF. Incomplete CDR3 DNA: TGCAGTGCCAGCCTCCCAGAGCGGGGGGCCCCCTACGAG.

In the case of this clone: The CDR3 end is not reached by the read, which stops 3 residues before it; the germline J gene fills it in. V gene TRBV6-1 combines with J gene TRBJ1-1; D unclear. The CDR3 is 13 residues long. From germline, CDR1 is MNHNS and CDR2 SASEGT. CDR3 DNA (partial): TGTGCCAGCAGTGACATCCGGGGTGAGGTG. Protein sequence: CASSDIRGEV. The entire CDR3 protein is CASSDIRGEVAFF.

A note on this clone: The read halts 3 residues ahead of the CDR3 end, with the missing end drawn from the germline J gene. The rearrangement joins TRBV18 to TRBJ2-2, with 9 bases aligning to TRBD1. The CDR3 loop spans 16 amino acids. Losses at the gene ends were 4 bases for V and 2 bases for J; bases not matched to a gene: 5. The germline V gene encodes CDR1 KGHSH and CDR2 LQKENI. CDR3 protein: CASSHRQGVNTGELFF. The CDR3 DNA, read in part, is TGTGCCAGCTCACACCGACAGGGGGTCAACACCGGGGAG.

About this clone: The read terminates 3 residues ahead of where the CDR3 ends, so the germline J gene completes it. The genes are TRBV7-8 and TRBJ2-3; 7 nucleotides line up with TRBD1. The CDR3 totals 18 residues. From germline, CDR1 is SGHVS and CDR2 FQNEAQ. This chain's CDR3 is CASSFGTVLINSNQPQYF. Partial CDR3 DNA: TGTGCCAGCAGCTTCGGGACAGTACTTATAAATAGCAATCAGCCG.

Details on this clone: The read gets to within 3 residues of the CDR3 end, and the germline J gene fills in the rest. This chain connects TRBV20-1 to TRBJ2-7; TRBD2 matches 9 bases. Germline V gene data show CDR1 as DFQATT and CDR2 as SNEGSKA (reference sequence). This CDR3 contains 15 residues. Germline trimming cut 0 bases from V and 2 bases from J; bases unmatched to any gene: 5. CDR3 loop: CSARDLAGHPYEQYF. Incomplete CDR3 DNA: TGCAGTGCTAGAGACCTAGCGGGGCACCCCTACGAG.

As regards this clone: The read terminates 3 residues ahead of where the CDR3 ends, so the germline J gene completes it. The chain links TRBV20-1 to TRBJ2-3, with TRBD1 matching 9 bases. The CDR3 covers 14 residues. The germline V gene has CDR1 DFQATT and CDR2 SNEGSKA (reference sequence). The covered CDR3 bases are TGCAGTGCTACTGGGGACAGGGAAGGTCAGCCG. Residues: CSATGDREGQP. The whole CDR3 sequence reads CSATGDREGQPQYF.

A remark on this clone: Read coverage stops 3 residues before the CDR3 terminus; the germline J gene supplies the remainder. The V call is TRBV2, the J call TRBJ2-4; TRBD2 is a possible D gene (6 bases). CDR1 and CDR2 (germline): SNHLY, FYNNEI. The CDR3 sequence is 15 residues long. The CDR3 sequence: CASSVTGVGYQPQYF. The DNA read from the CDR3 is TGTGCCAGCAGTGTCACGGGGGTAGGGTATCAGCCT.

Notes on this clone: Read data end 3 residues before the CDR3 end; the end is taken from the germline J gene. This chain links TRBV7-9 with TRBJ1-2; the match to TRBD1 covers 9 bases. The length of the CDR3 is 13 residues. Germline CDR1 reads SEHNR; CDR2 reads FQNEAQ (reference sequence). The CDR3 region is CASSLDRGQGYTF. The CDR3 bases that were read are TGTGCCAGCAGCTTAGACAGGGGGCAGGGC.

Details on this clone: The sequenced fragment ends 3 residues before the CDR3 boundary, so the rest is inferred from the germline J gene. The rearrangement links TRBV19 to TRBJ2-3; D not certain. The CDR3 has 15 residues. The V and J ends lost 5 bases and 0 bases respectively, with 12 bases between them. The V gene's germline CDR1 is LNHDA and CDR2 SQIVND (reference sequence). CDR3 in amino acids: CASSLGPSSTDTQYF. The CDR3 DNA, read in part, is TGTGCCAGTAGTCTTGGGCCGTCTAGCACAGATACG.

CDR3 sequence: CASSEERTIPTIYTF. CDR3 bases read: TGTGCCAGCAGTGAAGAAAGGACTATCCCTACAATC. The chain employs TRBV6-1 and TRBJ1-2; D unresolved. The CDR3 end lies 3 residues beyond the end of the read and is filled in from the germline J gene. The V gene's germline CDR1 is MNHNS and CDR2 SASEGT. The CDR3 covers 15 residues.

As regards this clone: The sequence runs out 3 residues before the end of the CDR3; the remainder is reconstructed from the germline J gene. The V and J genes are TRBV9 and TRBJ2-2; 7 positions agree with TRBD2. Germline V gives CDR1 SGDLS, CDR2 YYNGEE. This CDR3 is built from 14 residues. The junction had 4 bases not matched to a gene; V was cut back by 2 bases and J by 6 bases. The CDR3 region is CASSVHGGAGELFF. The sequenced part of the CDR3 DNA is TGTGCCAGCAGCGTCCATGGGGGGGCCGGGGAG. The entire variable domain, with the rest obtained from reference TRBV9 and TRBJ2-2, is as follows: DSGVTQTPKHLITATGQRVTLRCSPRSGDLSVYWYQQSLDQGLQFLIQYYNGEERAKGNILERFSAQQFPDLHSELNLSSLELGDSALYFCASSVHGGAGELFFGEGSRLTVL.

Remarks on this clone: The DNA ends 3 residues before the CDR3 does, and the rest of the CDR3 is filled in from the germline J gene. V is TRBV5-1 and J is TRBJ2-3; 10 bases are shared with TRBD2. Germline values: CDR1 SGHRS, CDR2 YFSETQ. The ends lost 4 bases at V and 2 bases at J; junction bases unmatched: 7. CDR3 length: 16 amino acids. The CDR3: CASSPGLAAYTDTQYF. The sequenced part of the CDR3 DNA is TGCGCCAGCAGCCCCGGACTAGCGGCGTACACAGATACG.

As to this clone: Sequencing ends 3 residues short of the CDR3 end; the germline J gene provides the rest. This chain uses TRBV19 with TRBJ1-2, with 8 bases that match TRBD1. Germline CDR1 and CDR2: LNHDA and SQIVND (reference sequence). The CDR3 consists of 15 residues. V gave up 7 bases and J gave up 4 bases; unmatched junction bases: 11. The CDR3 bases that were read are TGTGCCAGTAAAGGAGGACAGGGACCTCCCTATGGC. Translated: CASKGGQGPPYG. The whole CDR3 is CASKGGQGPPYGYTF.

About this clone: Read data end 3 residues before the CDR3 end; the end is taken from the germline J gene. The genes are TRBV18 and TRBJ2-5, with D unclear. The CDR3 runs to 14 residues. Germline loops: CDR1 KGHSH, CDR2 LQKENI. The sequenced CDR3 bases are TGTGCCAGCTCCCCAAGGCAGGATGGAGATACC. Its translation: CASSPRQDGDT. The CDR3 as a whole reads CASSPRQDGDTQYF.

In the case of this clone: Coverage ceases 3 residues before the CDR3 finishes, and the germline J gene fills in the end. The rearrangement uses TRBV28 and TRBJ1-1; 7 bases agree with TRBD1. The CDR3 is 10 amino acids. Germline-derived CDR1 and CDR2 are MDHEN and SYDVKM. The DNA read from the CDR3 is TGTGCCAGCGGAGACAGGGTA. Its protein is CASGDRV. The full CDR3 is CASGDRVAFF. Complete variable domain (other parts from reference TRBV28 and TRBJ1-1): DVKVTQSSRYLVKRTGEKVFLECVQDMDHENMFWYRQDPGLGLRLIYFSYDVKMKEKGDIPEGYSVSREKKERFSLILESASTNQTSMYLCASGDRVAFFGQGTRLTVV.

About this clone: The read ends 3 residues before the CDR3 terminus; that terminus is restored from the germline J gene. This chain links TRBV5-1 with TRBJ2-2; a weak D match, TRBD2 (6 bases). CDR3 length: 15 residues. Trimming removed 0 bases from V and 0 bases from J, with 6 bases in between. CDR1 and CDR2 (germline): SGHRS, YFSETQ. The covered CDR3 bases are TGCGCCAGCAGCTTGGTAGCGGCGAACACCGGGGAG. Its protein is CASSLVAANTGE. Given in full, the CDR3 is CASSLVAANTGELFF. Combining the CDR3 with reference TRBV5-1 and TRBJ2-2 gives the whole variable domain KAGVTQTPRYLIKTRGQQVTLSCSPISGHRSVSWYQQTPGQGLQFLFEYFSETQRNKGNFPGRFSGRQFSNSRSEMNVSTLELGDSALYLCASSLVAANTGELFFGEGSRLTVL.

A remark on this clone: Read coverage stops 3 residues before the CDR3 terminus; the germline J gene supplies the remainder. This sequence joins TRBV27 and TRBJ2-3; TRBD2 matches 10 bases. J was trimmed by 4 bases and V by 8 bases; bases with no gene match: 9. Germline V gene sequence: CDR1 MNHEY, CDR2 SMNVEV (reference sequence). The CDR3 runs 15 residues. The sequenced part of the CDR3 DNA is TGTGCCAGCGGAGAGTTAGCGGGGGGCCCAGATACG. It specifies CASGELAGGPDT. The full-length CDR3 reads as CASGELAGGPDTQYF.

As for this clone: The read ends 3 residues early relative to the CDR3; the germline J gene fills the gap. The chain uses TRBV6-1 and TRBJ1-6, with 7 bases fitting TRBD1. Losses at the gene ends were 1 base for V and 9 bases for J; bases not matched to a gene: 6. The germline CDR1 and CDR2 sequences are MNHNS and SASEGT. The CDR3 spans 15 residues. The CDR3 sequence is CASSEGDRESSPLHF. CDR3 DNA, as far as it was read: TGTGCCAGCAGTGAAGGGGACAGAGAGAGTTCACCC.

About this clone: The read terminates 3 residues ahead of where the CDR3 ends, so the germline J gene completes it. The V and J genes are TRBV7-9 and TRBJ1-2; TRBD1 agrees at 8 bases. CDR3 length: 15 residues. Trimming took 5 bases from V and 3 from J; bases not matched to a gene: 8. Germline V gene data show CDR1 as SEHNR and CDR2 as FQNEAQ (reference sequence). The CDR3 bases that were read are TGTGCCAGCAGCCCGGACAGGGACATCTACTATGGC. This translates into CASSPDRDIYYG. The CDR3 as a whole reads CASSPDRDIYYGYTF.

Regarding this clone: The CDR3 extends 3 residues past the end of the read, so its final part is completed from the germline J gene. The chain combines TRBV7-8 with TRBJ2-1; 9 bases are a match to TRBD1. V gave up 1 base and J gave up 3 bases; unmatched junction bases: 1. The CDR3 contains 15 residues. From germline, CDR1 is SGHVS and CDR2 FQNEAQ. The CDR3 sequence is CASSLGDRDYNEQFF. The covered CDR3 bases are TGTGCCAGCAGCTTAGGGGACAGGGACTACAATGAG.

Points on this clone: The read comes to an end 3 residues before the CDR3 does, leaving the germline J gene to fill in the end. V and J are TRBV5-4 and TRBJ2-5; perhaps TRBD1 as D (6 bases). V was trimmed by 4 bases and J by 2 bases, leaving 12 bases between them. Germline CDR1 SGHNT, CDR2 YYREEE (reference sequence). This CDR3 is built from 14 residues. CDR3 sequence reads: CASSLRTAQETQYF. The CDR3 DNA, read in part, is TGTGCCAGCAGCCTCCGGACAGCACAAGAGACC. Full variable domain (remainder filled in from reference TRBV5-4 and TRBJ2-5): ETGVTQSPTHLIKTRGQQVTLRCSSQSGHNTVSWYQQALGQGPQFIFQYYREEENGRGNFPPRFSGLQFPNYSSELNVNALELDDSALYLCASSLRTAQETQYFGPGTRLLVL.

On this clone itself: Coverage ceases 3 residues before the CDR3 finishes, and the germline J gene fills in the end. The chain uses TRBV20-1 and TRBJ2-7, with TRBD2 matching over 10 bases. With V trimmed by 5 bases and J by 4 bases, 11 bases remained unmatched. The CDR3 covers 15 residues. Germline CDR1 and CDR2: DFQATT and SNEGSKA (reference sequence). CDR3 DNA, as far as it was read: TGCAGTGCTCCAAACCTAGCGGGGGCAGGTTACGAG. This codes for CSAPNLAGAGYE. The full CDR3 protein is CSAPNLAGAGYEQYF.

Remarks on this clone: The CDR3 goes on 3 residues after the read ends, and that part is filled in from the germline J gene. The chain couples TRBV19 to TRBJ2-2; 8 bases match TRBD1. Germline V gene sequence: CDR1 LNHDA, CDR2 SQIVND (reference sequence). The CDR3 contains 15 residues. CDR3 residues: CASSTPGGGGEKLFF. CDR3 bases read: TGTGCCAGTAGTACACCAGGGGGCGGCGGTGAAAAG.

In the case of this clone: The observed sequence ends 3 residues before the CDR3 terminus, with the missing tail filled in from the germline J gene. The chain links TRBV5-3 to TRBJ1-2; 7 positions match TRBD1. TRBV5-3 is an ORF; its function is uncertain. The CDR3 is 12 residues long. The V and J ends lost 9 bases and 5 bases, in that order; junction bases with no gene match: 7. The CDR3 sequence: CAKRGREYGYTF. CDR3 DNA, as far as it was read: TGTGCCAAAAGGGGGCGAGAGTATGGC.

A word on this clone: The read ends 3 residues before the CDR3 terminus; that terminus is restored from the germline J gene. The chain has TRBV20-1 and TRBJ1-5; TRBD1 agrees at 9 bases. The CDR3 contains 15 residues. Germline V gives CDR1 DFQATT, CDR2 SNEGSKA (reference sequence). J was trimmed by 6 bases and V by 4 bases; bases with no gene match: 10. The CDR3 spells CSATVPGQGGQPQHF. The sequenced part of the CDR3 DNA is TGCAGTGCTACCGTCCCGGGACAGGGTGGTCAGCCC.

Note on this clone: The DNA ends 3 residues before the CDR3 does, and the rest of the CDR3 is filled in from the germline J gene. This chain connects TRBV20-1 to TRBJ2-1; maybe TRBD2 (6 bases). The CDR3 covers 16 residues. CDR1 DFQATT and CDR2 SNEGSKA come from the germline V gene (reference sequence). With 0 bases removed from V and 5 bases from J, the gap between germline ends came to 17 bases. Incomplete CDR3 DNA: TGCAGTGCTAGAGATCCGGCGGGGACCATAAACAATGAG. Its translation: CSARDPAGTINNE. From start to end, the CDR3 is CSARDPAGTINNEQFF.

Regarding this clone: Read data end 3 residues before the CDR3 end; the end is taken from the germline J gene. The chain carries TRBV12-3 or TRBV12-4 and TRBJ1-2; D remains unclear. This CDR3 contains 11 residues. With 7 bases removed from V and 3 bases from J, the gap between germline ends came to 6 bases. CDR3 loop: CASTGDYGYTF. The part of the CDR3 DNA that was read is TGTGCCAGCACAGGAGACTATGGC.